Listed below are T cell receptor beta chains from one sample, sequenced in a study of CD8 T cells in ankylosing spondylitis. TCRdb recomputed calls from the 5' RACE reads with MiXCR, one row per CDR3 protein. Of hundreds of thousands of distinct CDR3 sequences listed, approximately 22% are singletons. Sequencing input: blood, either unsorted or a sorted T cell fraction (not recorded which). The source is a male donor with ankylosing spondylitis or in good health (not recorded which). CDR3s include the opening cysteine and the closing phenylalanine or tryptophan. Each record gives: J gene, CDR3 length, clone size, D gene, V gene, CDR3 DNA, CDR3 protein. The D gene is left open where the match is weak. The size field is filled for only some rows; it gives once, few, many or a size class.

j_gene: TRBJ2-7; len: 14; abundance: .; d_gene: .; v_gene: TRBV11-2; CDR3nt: TGTGCCAGCAGCTTATTTCCAAACTCCTACGAGCAGTACTTC; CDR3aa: CASSLFPNSYEQYF
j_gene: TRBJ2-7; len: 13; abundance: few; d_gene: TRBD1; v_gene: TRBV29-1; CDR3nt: TGCAGCGTTGCAGGGGGCGCGTCCTACGAGCAGTACTTC; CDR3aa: CSVAGGASYEQYF
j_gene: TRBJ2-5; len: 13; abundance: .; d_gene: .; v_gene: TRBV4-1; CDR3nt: TGCGCCAGCAGCCAAGAAGGAGGGGAGACCCAGTACTTC; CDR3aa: CASSQEGGETQYF
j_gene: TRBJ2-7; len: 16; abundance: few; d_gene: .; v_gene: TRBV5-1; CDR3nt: TGCGCCAGCAGCTTGGATTGGTCAGGGATATCCTACGAGCAGTACTTC; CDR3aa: CASSLDWSGISYEQYF
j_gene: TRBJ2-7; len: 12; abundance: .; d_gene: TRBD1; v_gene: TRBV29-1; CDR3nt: TGCAGCGTGGGGGACAGGGGCGACGAGCAGTACTTC; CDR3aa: CSVGDRGDEQYF
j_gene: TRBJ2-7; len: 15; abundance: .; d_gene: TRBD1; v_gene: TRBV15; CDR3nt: TGTGCCACCAGCAGAGATACGGGACAGACCTACGAGCAGTACTTC; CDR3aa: CATSRDTGQTYEQYF
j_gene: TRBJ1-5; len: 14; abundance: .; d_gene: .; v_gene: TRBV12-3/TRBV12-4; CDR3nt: TGTGCCAGCAGATACGGGACACCCTACGGACCCCAGCATTTT; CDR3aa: CASRYGTPYGPQHF
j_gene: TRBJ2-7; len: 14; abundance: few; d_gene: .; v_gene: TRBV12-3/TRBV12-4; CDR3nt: TGTGCCAGCAGTCTCCGTTCCCGTTTTTACGAGCAGTACTTC; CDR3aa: CASSLRSRFYEQYF
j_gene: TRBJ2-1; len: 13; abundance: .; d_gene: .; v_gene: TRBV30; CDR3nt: TGTGCCTGGAGTTCGGAGGGCTACAATGAGCAGTTCTTC; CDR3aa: CAWSSEGYNEQFF
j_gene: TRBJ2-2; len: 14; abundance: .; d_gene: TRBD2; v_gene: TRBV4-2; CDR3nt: TGTGCCAGCATTGGGACTAGTAACACCGGGGAGCTGTTTTTT; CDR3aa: CASIGTSNTGELFF
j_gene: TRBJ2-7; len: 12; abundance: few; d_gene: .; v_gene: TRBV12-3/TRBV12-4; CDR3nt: TGTGCCAGCAGTTTGGGCAATCCCGGGCAGTACTTC; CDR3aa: CASSLGNPGQYF
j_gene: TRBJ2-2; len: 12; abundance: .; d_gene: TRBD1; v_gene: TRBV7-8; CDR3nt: TGTGCCAGCAGCGCGGGGGACAGGGAACTGTTTTTT; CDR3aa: CASSAGDRELFF
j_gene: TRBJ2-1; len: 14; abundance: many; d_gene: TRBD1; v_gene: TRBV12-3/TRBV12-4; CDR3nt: TGTGCCAGCACGAGGACAGGAGGATACAATGAGCAGTTCTTC; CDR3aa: CASTRTGGYNEQFF
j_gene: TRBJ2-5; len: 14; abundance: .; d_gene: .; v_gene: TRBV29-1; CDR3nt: TGCAGCGTTGAAGATGGTGGGTGGGTAGAGACCCAGTACTTC; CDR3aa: CSVEDGGWVETQYF
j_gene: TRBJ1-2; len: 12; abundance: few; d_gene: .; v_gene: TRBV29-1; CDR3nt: TGCAGCGTTGGGGAGGAAAACTATGGCTACACCTTC; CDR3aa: CSVGEENYGYTF
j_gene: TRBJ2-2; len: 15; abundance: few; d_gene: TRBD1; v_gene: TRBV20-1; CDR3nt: TGCAGTGCCCGTGGACAGGGGGAGTCCACCGGGGAGCTGTTTTTT; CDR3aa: CSARGQGESTGELFF
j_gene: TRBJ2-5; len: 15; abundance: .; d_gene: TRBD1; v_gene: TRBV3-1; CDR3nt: TGTGCCAGCAGCCAACTCAGGGGGAAGTCAGAGACCCAGTACTTC; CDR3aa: CASSQLRGKSETQYF
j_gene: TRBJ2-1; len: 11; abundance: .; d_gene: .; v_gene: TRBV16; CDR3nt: TGTGCCAGCAGCCATACAGGGGAGCAGTTCTTC; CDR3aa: CASSHTGEQFF
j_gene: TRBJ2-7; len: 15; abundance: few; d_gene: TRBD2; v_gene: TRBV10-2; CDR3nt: TGCGCCAGCACGGAAGGACTAGCGGGGGCACAGGAGCAGTACTTC; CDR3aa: CASTEGLAGAQEQYF
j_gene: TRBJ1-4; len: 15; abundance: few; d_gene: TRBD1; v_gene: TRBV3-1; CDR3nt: TGTGCCAGCAGCCATGCCGGGACAGGGTACGAAAAACTGTTTTTT; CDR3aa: CASSHAGTGYEKLFF
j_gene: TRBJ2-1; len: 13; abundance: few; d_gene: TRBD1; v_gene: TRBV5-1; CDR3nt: TGCGCCAGCAGCCCGGACAGGGGAAATGAGCAGTTCTTC; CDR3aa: CASSPDRGNEQFF
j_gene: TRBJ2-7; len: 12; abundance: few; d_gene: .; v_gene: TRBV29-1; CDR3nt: TGCAGCGTTGTAACTTGGGGCCACGAGCAGTACTTC; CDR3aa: CSVVTWGHEQYF
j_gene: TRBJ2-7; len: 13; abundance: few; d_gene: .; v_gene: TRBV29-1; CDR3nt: TGCAGCGTTAGACAGTCCGGGTTTGCCGAGCAGTACTTC; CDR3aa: CSVRQSGFAEQYF
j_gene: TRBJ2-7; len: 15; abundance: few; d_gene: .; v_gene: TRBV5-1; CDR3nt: TGCGCCAGCAGCTTGGAGGTACAGGGCCTACTCGAGCAGTACTTC; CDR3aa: CASSLEVQGLLEQYF
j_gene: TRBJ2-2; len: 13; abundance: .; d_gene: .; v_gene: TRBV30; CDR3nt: TGTGCCTGGACCCCGACAGGCCCCGGGGAGCTGTTTTTT; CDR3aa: CAWTPTGPGELFF
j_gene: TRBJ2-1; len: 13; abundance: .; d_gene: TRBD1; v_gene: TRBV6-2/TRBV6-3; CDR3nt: TGTGCCAGCAGGTTCGGGACAGGGGGTGAGCAGTTCTTC; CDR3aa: CASRFGTGGEQFF
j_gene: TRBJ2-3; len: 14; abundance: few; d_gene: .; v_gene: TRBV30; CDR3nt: TGTGCCTGGAGTTCCACGGGGTTTACAGATACGCAGTATTTT; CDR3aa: CAWSSTGFTDTQYF
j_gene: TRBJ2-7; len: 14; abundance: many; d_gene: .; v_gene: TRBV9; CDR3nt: TGTGCCAGCAGCGTAGAGCAGGAAAACTACGAGCAGTACTTC; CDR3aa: CASSVEQENYEQYF
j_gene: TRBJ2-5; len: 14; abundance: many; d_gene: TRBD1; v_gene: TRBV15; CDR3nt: TGTGCCACCAGCAGCACAGGGGACGTTAAGACCCAGTACTTC; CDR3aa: CATSSTGDVKTQYF
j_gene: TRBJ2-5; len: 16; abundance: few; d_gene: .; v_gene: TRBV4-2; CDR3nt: TGTGCCAGCAGCCAAGAAGTAGCGGAGCACCAAGAGACCCAGTACTTC; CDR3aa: CASSQEVAEHQETQYF
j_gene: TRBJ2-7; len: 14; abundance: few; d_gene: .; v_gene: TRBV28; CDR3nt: TGTGCCAGCAGTACCCTGGGACGGCCCTACGAGCAGTACTTC; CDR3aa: CASSTLGRPYEQYF
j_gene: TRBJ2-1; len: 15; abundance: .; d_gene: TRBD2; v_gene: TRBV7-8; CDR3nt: TGTGCCAGCGCCCAGGGAGCGGGGGATTACAATGAGCAGTTCTTC; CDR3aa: CASAQGAGDYNEQFF
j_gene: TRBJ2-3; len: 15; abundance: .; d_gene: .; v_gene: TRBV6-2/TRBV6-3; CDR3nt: TGTGCCAGCAGTTACTGGGATGGGACCACAGATACGCAGTATTTT; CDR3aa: CASSYWDGTTDTQYF
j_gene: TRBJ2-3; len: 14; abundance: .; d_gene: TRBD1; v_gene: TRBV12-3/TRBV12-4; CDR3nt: TGTGCCAGCAGTTTTACACAGGGGGGAGATACGCAGTATTTT; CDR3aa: CASSFTQGGDTQYF
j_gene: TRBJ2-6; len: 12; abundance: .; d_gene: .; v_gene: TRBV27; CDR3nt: TGTGCCAGCAAGACTGGGGCCAACGTCCTGACTTTC; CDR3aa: CASKTGANVLTF
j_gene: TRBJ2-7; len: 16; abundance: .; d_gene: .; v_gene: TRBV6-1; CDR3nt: TGTGCCAGCAGCTCCACGGACGGACGGGGTTCCTACGAGCAGTACTTC; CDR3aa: CASSSTDGRGSYEQYF
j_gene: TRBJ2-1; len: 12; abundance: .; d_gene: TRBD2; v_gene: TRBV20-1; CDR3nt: TGCAGTAATAGCGGGGGCCCTAATGAGCAGTTCTTC; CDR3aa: CSNSGGPNEQFF
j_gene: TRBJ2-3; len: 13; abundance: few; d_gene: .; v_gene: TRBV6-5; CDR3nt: TGTGCCAGCAGTTTCACCAATACAGATACGCAGTATTTT; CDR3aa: CASSFTNTDTQYF
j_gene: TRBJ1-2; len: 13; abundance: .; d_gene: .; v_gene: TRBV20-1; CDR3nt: TGCAGTGCTAGGGCGGGGGTCGACTATGGCTACACCTTC; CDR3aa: CSARAGVDYGYTF
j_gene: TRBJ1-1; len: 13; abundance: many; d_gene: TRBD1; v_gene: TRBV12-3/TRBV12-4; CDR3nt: TGTGCCAGCAGTTACAGGGGGAGCACTGAAGCTTTCTTT; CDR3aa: CASSYRGSTEAFF
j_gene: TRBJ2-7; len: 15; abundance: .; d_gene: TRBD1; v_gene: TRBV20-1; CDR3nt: TGCAGTGCCGAGGAAACAGGGGCCCCTTCCTACGAGCAGTACTTC; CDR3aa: CSAEETGAPSYEQYF
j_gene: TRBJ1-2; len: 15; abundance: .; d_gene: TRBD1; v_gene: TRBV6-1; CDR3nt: TGTGCCAGCAGTGAACACAGGGGGGTGTCGAGTGGCTACACCTTC; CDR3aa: CASSEHRGVSSGYTF